Presented here are 3 T cell receptor beta chains from one specimen sequenced in a study of blood T cell repertoires in COVID-19. Sequenced by immunoSEQ multiplex PCR; TCRdb stores in-frame clones only, minus some. The sample consists of 250,000 or so clones, roughly 85% of them appearing once. The material sequenced was peripheral blood. These receptors came from a young woman with acute or convalescent COVID-19.

This clone was picked up a small number of times. V is TRBV6-2 or TRBV6-3 and J is TRBJ1-5; 9 bases agree with TRBD1. The V gene's germline CDR1 is MNHEY and CDR2 SVGEGT. V trimming: 6 bases; J trimming: 7 bases; junction bases outside the gene matches: 7. This CDR3 contains 14 residues. The CDR3 here is CASSGGQGRQPQHF. The CDR3, as DNA: TGTGCCAGCAGCGGAGGACAGGGGAGGCAGCCCCAGCATTTT.

V is TRBV14 and J is TRBJ1-2; D uncertain. V lost 1 base to trimming and J lost 4 bases, with 13 bases between them. The CDR3 runs to 15 residues. Per germline, CDR1 SGHDN and CDR2 FVKESK. The CDR3 region is CASSQVVGWAYGYTF. The CDR3 DNA reads TGTGCCAGCAGCCAAGTGGTGGGCTGGGCCTATGGCTACACCTTC.

The gene calls are TRBV11-1 and TRBJ1-2; no definite D call. Per the germline V gene, CDR1 is SGHAT and CDR2 is FQDESV (reference sequence). V was clipped by 3 bases and J by 4 bases, with 12 bases between them. This CDR3 has 14 amino acids. The CDR3, as DNA: TGTGCCAGCAGCTTTGTGGCGGGGTTCTATGGCTACACCTTC. It is translated as CASSFVAGFYGYTF.